This T cell receptor beta chain was identified during a study of cytomegalovirus exposure and HLA in healthy donors. Study-level results: Highly shared sequence variants in one cluster were likely a sequencing artifact. Previously analyzed data showed that most TCR beta V segments were productive at a frequency of about 87% or about 30%. Later, an analysis found that common viral pathogens appeared to be linked with several of the most significant clusters. A later analysis found TCR association rates differed by HLA locus, highest for DRB1 and lowest for HLA-C.

CDR3 length equals 13 residues. The germline gives CDR1 ENHRY, CDR2 SYGVKD. The V and J ends lost 9 bases and 6 bases respectively, with 12 bases between them. Primers included in the PCR were 60 Vbeta and 13 Jbeta primers. Clones were sequenced by immunoSEQ multiplex PCR, and TCRdb holds only the in-frame ones, with some missing. The table shows some 90,000 clones, with about 70% occurring only once. Concerning this clone itself: Its antigen is as yet unknown.

This chain uses TRBV10-3 with TRBJ1-6; no clear D gene. The sequencing input was PBMCs. This TCR was recovered from a man aged 35-49 years in good health and CMV-seronegative. CDR3 protein: CAMAGEANSPLHF. The CDR3 nucleotides are TGTGCCATGGCTGGAGAAGCTAATTCACCCCTCCACTTT.